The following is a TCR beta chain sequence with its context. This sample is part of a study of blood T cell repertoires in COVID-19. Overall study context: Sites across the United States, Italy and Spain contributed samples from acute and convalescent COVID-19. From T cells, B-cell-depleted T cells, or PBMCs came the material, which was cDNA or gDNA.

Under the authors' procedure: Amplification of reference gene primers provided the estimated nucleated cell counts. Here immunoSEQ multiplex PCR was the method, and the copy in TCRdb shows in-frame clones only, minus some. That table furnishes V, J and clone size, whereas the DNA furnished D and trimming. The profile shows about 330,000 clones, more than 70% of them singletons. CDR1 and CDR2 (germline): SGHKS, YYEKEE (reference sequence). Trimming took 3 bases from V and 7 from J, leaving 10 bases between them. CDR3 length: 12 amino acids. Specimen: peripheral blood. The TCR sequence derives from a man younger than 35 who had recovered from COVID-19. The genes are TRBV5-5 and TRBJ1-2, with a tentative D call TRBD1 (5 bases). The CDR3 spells CASSWGGGGYTF. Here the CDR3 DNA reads TGTGCCAGCAGCTGGGGCGGCGGTGGCTACACCTTC.